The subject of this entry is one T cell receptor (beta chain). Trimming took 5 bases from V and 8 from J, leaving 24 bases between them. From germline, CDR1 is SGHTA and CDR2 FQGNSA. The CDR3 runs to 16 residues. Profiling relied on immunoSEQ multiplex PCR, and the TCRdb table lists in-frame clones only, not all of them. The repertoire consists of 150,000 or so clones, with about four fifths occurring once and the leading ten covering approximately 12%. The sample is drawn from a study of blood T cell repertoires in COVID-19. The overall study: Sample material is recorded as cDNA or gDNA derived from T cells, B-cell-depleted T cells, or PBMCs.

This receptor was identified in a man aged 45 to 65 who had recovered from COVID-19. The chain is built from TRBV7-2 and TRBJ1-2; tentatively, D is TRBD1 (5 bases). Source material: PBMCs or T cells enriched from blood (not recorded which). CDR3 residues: CASSEAQGRIMRGYTF. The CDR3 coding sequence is TGTGCCAGCAGCGAAGCTCAGGGTAGGATAATGAGAGGCTACACCTTC.